These 25 T cell receptor beta chains came from one sample sequenced in a study of Ad26.COV2.S vaccination and SARS-CoV-2 variants. The table came from immunoSEQ multiplex PCR; TCRdb's copy has only in-frame clones and leaves some out. Altogether 350,000 to 600,000 clones are present, 70% to 90% being singletons, with the ten largest covering roughly 1.7%. Treatment reported: some 20 received Ad26.COV2.S at low or high dose, single or two shots; five or six received placebo; per-sample allocation not given. Sampling was performed 63 days after the first vaccine or placebo injection. Sequenced here: peripheral blood, sampled in a trial of Ad26.COV2.S vaccine versus placebo. The receptors stem from a person aged 18-60 years who received the Ad26.COV2.S COVID-19 vaccine or a placebo.

A few counts support this clone. The gene calls are TRBV19 and TRBJ1-6, with 8 bases lining up with TRBD1. The CDR3 is made up of 15 amino acids. Germline CDR1 LNHDA, CDR2 SQIVND (reference sequence). Losses at the gene ends were 0 bases for V and 9 bases for J; bases not matched to a gene: 4. CDR3 sequence (DNA): TGTGCCAGTAGTATAGATCAGGGGGCTGTTTCACCCCTCCACTTT. Amino acids: CASSIDQGAVSPLHF.

This sequence joins TRBV28 and TRBJ1-4; TRBD1 aligns across 7 bases. Germline CDR1 MDHEN, CDR2 SYDVKM. V trimming: 5 bases; J trimming: 4 bases; junction bases outside the gene matches: 16. The CDR3 covers 18 residues. The DNA of the CDR3 is TGTGCCAGCAGTAGTACCGGGACCCAGGGGGTAAATAATGAAAAACTGTTTTTT. Protein product: CASSSTGTQGVNNEKLFF.

This rearrangement joins TRBV6-5 to TRBJ2-2; 7 bases agree with TRBD1. Germline values: CDR1 MNHEY, CDR2 SVGAGI. The J segment lost 3 bases and the V segment lost 4 bases, leaving 5 bases of the junction unmatched. This CDR3 contains 15 residues. CDR3 sequence reads: CASSSQGFYTGELFF. CDR3 coding DNA: TGTGCCAGCAGTTCACAGGGGTTTTACACCGGGGAGCTGTTTTTT.

The V call is TRBV7-9, the J call TRBJ1-2; D is unresolved. CDR1 and CDR2 from the germline V gene are SEHNR and FQNEAQ (reference sequence). With 5 bases removed from V and 0 bases from J, the gap between germline ends came to 7 bases. There are 13 residues in the CDR3. The CDR3 nucleotides are TGTGCCAGCAGCCCCGGGACTAACTATGGCTACACCTTC. Protein product: CASSPGTNYGYTF. The complete variable domain, with remaining parts taken from reference TRBV7-9 and TRBJ1-2, reads DTGVSQNPRHKITKRGQNVTFRCDPISEHNRLYWYRQTLGQGPEFLTYFQNEAQLEKSRLLSDRFSAERPKGSFSTLEIQRTEQGDSAMYLCASSPGTNYGYTFGSGTRLTVV.

V gene TRBV24-1 combines with J gene TRBJ2-3; 9 nucleotides match TRBD1. CDR3 length: 14 amino acids. V shed 7 bases and J 5 bases; nucleotides not matched to a gene: 6. From germline, CDR1 is KGHDR and CDR2 SFDVKD. The CDR3 nucleotides are TGTGCCACCAGCGGGACAGGGAGGGGAGATACGCAGTATTTT. This codes for CATSGTGRGDTQYF.

The rearrangement joins TRBV15 to TRBJ2-3; D is tentatively TRBD1 or TRBD2 (6 bases each). V lost 1 base and J 0 bases, leaving 11 bases between the germline ends. This CDR3 has 16 residues. Germline CDR1 LNHNV, CDR2 YYDKDF (reference sequence). This CDR3 reads CATSRVGGTSTDTQYF. The CDR3 nucleotides are TGTGCCACCAGCAGAGTGGGCGGGACAAGCACAGATACGCAGTATTTT.

The chain joins TRBV29-1 to TRBJ1-1, with D tentatively TRBD1 (6 bases). Germline V gene data show CDR1 as SQVTM and CDR2 as ANQGSEA. CDR3 length: 13 amino acids. The V end lost 6 bases, the J end lost 4 bases, and 15 bases lay between the germline ends. CDR3 sequence (DNA): TGCAGCGTCCTAGGGGGAACGGGCACTGAAGCTTTCTTT. This sequence encodes CSVLGGTGTEAFF.

The V call is TRBV7-3, the J call TRBJ2-3, with a weak D call TRBD2 (5 bases). V lost 5 bases to trimming and J lost 4 bases, with 16 bases between them. This CDR3 comprises 15 residues. Germline V lookup: CDR1 SGHTA, CDR2 FQGTGA. The CDR3 loop is CASSPRRGFSDTQYF. The CDR3 bases are TGTGCCAGCAGCCCCCGCCGGGGATTCTCAGATACGCAGTATTTT.

The rearrangement uses TRBV29-1 and TRBJ1-6; 10 bases agree with TRBD1. Germline assignment: CDR1 SQVTM and CDR2 ANQGSEA. The CDR3 has 14 amino acids. J was trimmed by 8 bases and V by 8 bases; bases with no gene match: 9. Here the CDR3 reads CSIKTGGIDSPLHF. CDR3 bases: TGCAGCATAAAGACAGGGGGCATTGATTCACCCCTCCACTTT. The entire variable domain, with the rest obtained from reference TRBV29-1 and TRBJ1-6, is as follows: SAVISQKPSRDICQRGTSLTIQCQVDSQVTMMFWYRQQPGQSLTLIATANQGSEATYESGFVIDKFPISRPNLTFSTLTVSNMSPEDSSIYLCSIKTGGIDSPLHFGNGTRLTVT.

The rearrangement links TRBV9 to TRBJ2-6; the match to TRBD1 covers 9 bases. The CDR3 contains 17 residues. Unmatched junction bases numbered 8, after V lost 4 bases and J lost 3 bases. Germline CDR1 is SGDLS and CDR2 is YYNGEE. CDR3 sequence reads: CASSNRGRTFGANVLTF. The DNA of the CDR3 is TGTGCCAGCAGCAACAGGGGGCGCACCTTTGGGGCCAACGTCCTGACTTTC. The whole variable domain, remainder taken from reference TRBV9 and TRBJ2-6, is DSGVTQTPKHLITATGQRVTLRCSPRSGDLSVYWYQQSLDQGLQFLIQYYNGEERAKGNILERFSAQQFPDLHSELNLSSLELGDSALYFCASSNRGRTFGANVLTFGAGSRLTVL.

This clone was recorded once. The chain is built from TRBV30 and TRBJ1-2; 7 nucleotides align to TRBD1. CDR1 and CDR2 (germline): GTSNPN, SVGIG (reference sequence). The J segment lost 7 bases and the V segment lost 5 bases, leaving 7 bases of the junction unmatched. This CDR3 region has 12 residues. CDR3 residues: CAWYWAGGGYTF. CDR3 nucleotides: TGTGCCTGGTACTGGGCAGGGGGTGGCTACACCTTC.

This chain uses TRBV5-8 with TRBJ2-1, with D hard to call. In germline, CDR1 is SGHTS, CDR2 YDEGEE. Trimming took off 1 base at V and 2 bases at J, with 7 bases between the two ends. The CDR3 is 14 residues long. CDR3 in DNA: TGTGCCAGCAGCTTGCCGGGCGCCTACAATGAGCAGTTCTTC. Translating gives CASSLPGAYNEQFF.

In its sample, this clone was seen a few times. The chain joins TRBV5-4 to TRBJ1-2; no firm D call. The CDR3 is 14 residues long. V dropped 1 base and J dropped 2 bases, with 9 bases sitting between them. Germline loops: CDR1 SGHNT, CDR2 YYREEE (reference sequence). Here the CDR3 DNA reads TGTGCCAGCAGCTTGAGCAGCCAGAACTATGGCTACACCTTC. It encodes CASSLSSQNYGYTF.

This rearrangement joins TRBV2 to TRBJ2-1; D may match TRBD1 or TRBD2 (5 bases each). V lost 3 bases and J lost 5, with 11 bases in between. The CDR3 spans 14 residues. CDR1 SNHLY and CDR2 FYNNEI come from the germline V gene. The CDR3 spells CASSEGVWDNEQFF. The CDR3 DNA sequence: TGTGCCAGCAGTGAGGGGGTCTGGGACAATGAGCAGTTCTTC.

The V gene is TRBV4-1, the J gene TRBJ2-7, with 9 positions matching TRBD2. Per the germline V gene, CDR1 is MGHRA and CDR2 is YSYEKL. V was pared by 1 base and J by 6 bases, with 13 bases of the junction left unmatched. The CDR3 loop spans 17 amino acids. CDR3 nucleotide sequence: TGCGCCAGCAGCCAAGCCCCACCGGGCGGGAGGGCCGGCGAGCAGTACTTC. Amino acids: CASSQAPPGGRAGEQYF.

This chain joins TRBV11-2 and TRBJ1-5; D might be TRBD1 (5 bases). The CDR3 is 15 residues long. Per germline, CDR1 SGHAT and CDR2 FQNNGV. The V gene lost 1 base and the J gene lost 2 bases, with 9 bases spanning the gap. The CDR3 coding sequence is TGTGCCAGCAGCTTAGGAACAGGCCGCAATCAGCCCCAGCATTTT. Its protein product is CASSLGTGRNQPQHF.

This clone occurred once. The chain carries TRBV30 and TRBJ2-2; 10 bases align to TRBD1. V dropped 3 bases and J dropped 4; count of bases not matched to a gene: 5. The germline gives CDR1 GTSNPN, CDR2 SVGIG (reference sequence). The CDR3 runs to 15 residues. CDR3 DNA: TGTGCCTGGAGCACCGGGACAGGGGCCACCGGGGAGCTGTTTTTT. This encodes CAWSTGTGATGELFF.

The V gene is TRBV7-8, the J gene TRBJ1-2, with TRBD1 as a possible D gene (5 bases). Trimming removed 6 bases at V and 5 bases at J, with 19 bases between. CDR1 and CDR2 from the germline V gene are SGHVS and FQNEAQ. This CDR3 is 15 amino acids long. CDR3 sequence reads: CASRQGAGTAYGYTF. CDR3 coding DNA: TGTGCCAGCAGGCAGGGAGCCGGGACCGCTTATGGCTACACCTTC.

This chain uses TRBV27 with TRBJ2-5; 14 positions match TRBD2. CDR3 length: 18 amino acids. Germline V lookup: CDR1 MNHEY, CDR2 SMNVEV (reference sequence). V gave up 0 bases and J gave up 3 bases; unmatched junction bases: 6. CDR3: CASSLSPAGLAGEETQYF. The CDR3 DNA reads TGTGCCAGCAGTTTATCTCCCGCGGGACTAGCGGGAGAAGAGACCCAGTACTTC.

V is TRBV5-1 and J is TRBJ1-2; D remains unclear. Germline CDR1 SGHRS, CDR2 YFSETQ. The CDR3 contains 13 residues. V was shortened by 4 bases and J by 8 bases, with 15 bases between the two germline ends. The CDR3 DNA is TGCGCCAGCAGCAGGGAGGTAGCGCGAGGCTACACCTTC. Encoded protein: CASSREVARGYTF.

The rearrangement uses TRBV11-3 and TRBJ2-7; maybe TRBD2 (5 bases). V lost 3 bases to trimming and J lost 2 bases, with 11 bases between them. The CDR3 is made up of 14 amino acids. Germline CDR1 SGHNT, CDR2 YENEEA. The CDR3, as DNA: TGTGCCAGCAGCTTTTCGGGGAGAACCTACGAGCAGTACTTC. Protein product: CASSFSGRTYEQYF.

The chain has TRBV7-3 and TRBJ1-1, with a tentative D call TRBD1 (6 bases). The CDR3 totals 17 residues. Germline loops: CDR1 SGHTA, CDR2 FQGTGA. Trimming cost V 0 bases and J 4 bases, with 18 bases left between them. The CDR3 DNA reads TGTGCCAGCAGCTTAACGTCCCACCGGAGGGGGATCACTGAAGCTTTCTTT. It is translated as CASSLTSHRRGITEAFF.

The V and J genes are TRBV28 and TRBJ2-7; possible D gene TRBD2, 7 bases. The CDR3 length is 14 residues. Germline-derived CDR1 and CDR2 are MDHEN and SYDVKM. Trimming took 4 bases from V and 3 from J, leaving 13 bases between them. This CDR3 is CASSSQRGGYEQYF. The DNA for the CDR3 is TGTGCCAGCAGTTCACAAAGGGGGGGCTACGAGCAGTACTTC.

Of note for this clone: The germline gene is not matched at one end of the junction; a read error may be the cause. The gene calls are TRBV12-3 or TRBV12-4 and TRBJ2-1; 12 bases align to TRBD2. The CDR3 has 12 residues. CDR3 amino acids: CASSTGTSGRIF. Here the CDR3 DNA reads TGTGCCAGCAGTACAGGGACTAGCGGGCGGATCTTC.

The chain carries TRBV29-1 and TRBJ2-3; D unresolved. Germline CDR1 is SQVTM and CDR2 is ANQGSEA. Trimming shortened V by 5 bases and J by 4 bases, and 16 bases separated the two germline ends. The CDR3 runs 14 residues. The DNA for the CDR3 is TGCAGCGTTCCACCGAGTGGATACCCAGATACGCAGTATTTT. Protein product: CSVPPSGYPDTQYF.